The next 13 T cell receptor beta chains were all read from a single sample in a study of T-cell reconstitution after alpha-beta-depleted transplantation in children (TCRdb year 2016). The sample's treatment or condition, from its label and the paper: allogeneic hematopoietic cell transplantation with graft depleted of TCRalphabeta T cells and CD19 B cells. Libraries were prepared through PCR. This sample was sequenced with an Illumina HiSeq 2500. To normalize quantification of the TCRbeta repertoire, the TCR libraries were built with molecular barcoding that relied on unique molecular identifiers. TCRdb handled the public reads itself, with Q25 trimming in fastp and clone calling in MiXCR, and kept productive beta chains. Rows merge per CDR3 protein into single entries with the most common DNA and genes. Recorded for this sample are about 980,000 distinct CDR3 sequences; about 29% of them occurred a single time. The ten most abundant clones make up roughly 28% of the sample.

Sequencing used PBMCs, mostly from graft donor cells, obtained 360 days after TCRalphabeta/CD19-depleted stem cell transplant. The origin of the receptors is a boy under three years old who had a stem cell transplant for SCID, so the T cells may come from the graft donor.

V is TRBV29-1 and J is TRBJ2-7; D is perhaps TRBD1 (6 bases). Trimming took off 2 bases at V and 2 bases at J, with 13 bases between the two ends. The CDR3 is 14 residues long. In germline, CDR1 is SQVTM, CDR2 ANQGSEA. The CDR3 DNA is TGCAGCGTTGAATCAGGGGAGAGGCCCTACGAGCAGTACTTC. Encoded protein: CSVESGERPYEQYF.

This clonotype was counted between two and nine times. The gene calls are TRBV12-3 or TRBV12-4 and TRBJ2-3, with 14 bases matching TRBD2. The CDR3 runs to 15 residues. Trimming removed 8 bases from V and 8 bases from J; junction bases left unmatched: 9. This CDR3 is CASSRTSGGQGTQYF. The CDR3, as DNA: TGTGCCAGCTCCCGGACTAGCGGGGGGCAGGGTACGCAGTATTTT.

The chain links TRBV10-3 to TRBJ2-1; D is undetermined. The CDR3 totals 16 residues. With 2 bases removed from V and 4 bases from J, the gap between germline ends came to 15 bases. From germline, CDR1 is ENHRY and CDR2 SYGVKD. As DNA, the CDR3 is TGTGCCATCAGTGAGACTTTGCGTGGAGAATACAATGAGCAGTTCTTC. Amino acids: CAISETLRGEYNEQFF.

This sequence joins TRBV5-1 and TRBJ2-2; 7 nucleotides align to TRBD1. The V gene end was trimmed by 0 bases and the J gene end by 5 bases; junction bases not matched to a gene: 10. CDR1 is SGHRS and CDR2 is YFSETQ in the germline V gene. The CDR3 is made up of 17 amino acids. CDR3 residues: CASSLVTGSASTGELFF. The DNA for the CDR3 is TGCGCCAGCAGCTTGGTGACAGGGTCGGCGTCGACCGGGGAGCTGTTTTTT.

This clonotype came up a few times. The chain recombines TRBV11-2 with TRBJ2-1, with D maybe TRBD1 (5 bases). The CDR3 sequence is 17 residues long. Germline V gene data show CDR1 as SGHAT and CDR2 as FQNNGV. Trimming stripped 0 bases from V and 7 bases from J, with 19 bases between. Here the CDR3 DNA reads TGTGCCAGCAGCTTAGATCGGGCAGGGTACCCTAGGAATGAGCAGTTCTTC. Amino acids: CASSLDRAGYPRNEQFF.

The chain recombines TRBV12-3 or TRBV12-4 with TRBJ2-3; 9 nucleotides align to TRBD2. Trimming removed 2 bases from V and 10 bases from J; junction bases left unmatched: 10. The CDR3 covers 15 residues. The CDR3 loop reads CASSLRAGGSDAQYF. Here the CDR3 DNA reads TGTGCCAGCAGTTTACGGGCGGGGGGGTCCGATGCGCAGTATTTT.

The chain links TRBV4-1 to TRBJ1-1; D is perhaps TRBD1 (6 bases). This CDR3 contains 18 residues. Germline V gene lookup returns CDR1 MGHRA and CDR2 YSYEKL. The germline V and J ends were trimmed by 4 bases and 2 bases, with 23 bases remaining between them. The CDR3 here is CASSLSPQGLSGNTEAFF. The CDR3 region has the DNA TGCGCCAGCAGCCTATCCCCGCAGGGGTTGTCGGGAAACACTGAAGCTTTCTTT.

This clonotype was picked up a small number of times. The V gene is TRBV10-3, the J gene TRBJ2-7; 7 bases fit TRBD1. This CDR3 is 13 amino acids long. From germline, CDR1 is ENHRY and CDR2 SYGVKD. The V and J ends lost 3 bases and 4 bases, in that order; junction bases with no gene match: 3. The CDR3 bases are TGTGCCATCAGTGAAGGGGGCGGGTACGAGCAGTACTTC. Residues: CAISEGGGYEQYF.

The V and J genes are TRBV4-2 and TRBJ2-7; TRBD1 matches at 11 bases. V lost 1 base and J lost 4; bases outside the gene matches: 6. The CDR3 covers 16 residues. Germline V gene data show CDR1 as LGHNA and CDR2 as YNFKEQ. The CDR3 DNA reads as TGTGCCAGCAGCCAAGCTAGGACAGGGGGCGGGTACGAGCAGTACTTC. It yields the protein CASSQARTGGGYEQYF.

This clonotype has a handful of counts. The V gene is TRBV3-1, the J gene TRBJ2-7, with TRBD1 matching over 9 bases. The CDR3 length is 15 residues. Germline CDR1 LGHDT, CDR2 YNNKEL (reference sequence). V lost 4 bases, J lost 6 bases, and 10 bases stayed unmatched. In DNA, the CDR3 is TGTGCCAGCAGCCCCGTCGGACAGGGGAAAAGCGAGCAGTACTTC. Its protein is CASSPVGQGKSEQYF.

The chain couples TRBV28 to TRBJ2-2, with D maybe TRBD2 (6 bases). CDR1 is MDHEN and CDR2 is SYDVKM in the germline V gene. The CDR3 has 15 residues. V dropped 3 bases and J dropped 7 bases, with 15 bases sitting between them. The DNA for the CDR3 is TGTGCCAGCAGTTTTTTAACTAGCTTAGACGGGGAGCTGTTTTTT. It specifies CASSFLTSLDGELFF.

The chain recombines TRBV9 with TRBJ2-2, with 7 bases that match TRBD2. The germline V gene has CDR1 SGDLS and CDR2 YYNGEE. V trimming: 0 bases; J trimming: 7 bases; junction bases outside the gene matches: 6. This CDR3 is built from 15 residues. The CDR3 DNA sequence: TGTGCCAGCAGCGTAGGACGGGGGGAAGGCGGGGAGCTGTTTTTT. Protein: CASSVGRGEGGELFF.

V usage is TRBV12-3 or TRBV12-4 and J usage is TRBJ2-7; TRBD1 might be the D (5 bases). Deletions cut 5 bases from V and 5 bases from J, with 13 bases between. The CDR3 loop spans 13 amino acids. In DNA, the CDR3 is TGTGCCAGCAGTCCCAGGGTCCCCCACGAGCAGTACTTC. Its protein product is CASSPRVPHEQYF.